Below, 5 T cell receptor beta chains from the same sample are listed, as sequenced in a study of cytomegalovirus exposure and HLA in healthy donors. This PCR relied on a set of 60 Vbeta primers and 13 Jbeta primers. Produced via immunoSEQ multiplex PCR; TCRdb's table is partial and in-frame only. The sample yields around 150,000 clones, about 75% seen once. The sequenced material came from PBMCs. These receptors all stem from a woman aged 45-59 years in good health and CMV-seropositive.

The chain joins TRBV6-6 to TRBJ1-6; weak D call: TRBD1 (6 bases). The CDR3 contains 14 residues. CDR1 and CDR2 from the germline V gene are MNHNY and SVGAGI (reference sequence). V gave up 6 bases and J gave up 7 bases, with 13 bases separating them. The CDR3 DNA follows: TGTGCCAGCAGCCCTACAGGGTGGAATTCACCCCTCCACTTT. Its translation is CASSPTGWNSPLHF.

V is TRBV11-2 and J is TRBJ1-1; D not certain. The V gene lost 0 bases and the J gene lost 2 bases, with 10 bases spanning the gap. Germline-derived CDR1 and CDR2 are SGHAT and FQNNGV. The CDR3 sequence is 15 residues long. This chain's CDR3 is CASSLDLAFNTEAFF. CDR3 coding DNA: TGTGCCAGCAGCTTAGATCTGGCCTTTAACACTGAAGCTTTCTTT.

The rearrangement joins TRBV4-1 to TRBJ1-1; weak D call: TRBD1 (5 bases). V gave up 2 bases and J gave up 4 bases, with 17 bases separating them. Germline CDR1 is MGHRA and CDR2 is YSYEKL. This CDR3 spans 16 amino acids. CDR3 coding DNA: TGCGCCAGCAGCCAACTTCCCGGCGGGGGGGTCACTGAAGCTTTCTTT. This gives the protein CASSQLPGGGVTEAFF.

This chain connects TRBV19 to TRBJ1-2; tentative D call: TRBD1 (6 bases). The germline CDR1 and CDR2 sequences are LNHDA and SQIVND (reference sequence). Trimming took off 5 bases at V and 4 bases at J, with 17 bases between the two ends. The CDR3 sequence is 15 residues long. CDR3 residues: CASSPGGEWGYGYTF. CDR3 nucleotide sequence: TGTGCCAGTAGTCCGGGGGGCGAGTGGGGCTATGGCTACACCTTC.

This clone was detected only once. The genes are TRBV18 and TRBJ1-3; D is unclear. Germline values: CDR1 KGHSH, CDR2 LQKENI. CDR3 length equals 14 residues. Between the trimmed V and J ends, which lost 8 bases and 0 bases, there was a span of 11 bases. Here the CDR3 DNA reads TGTGCCAGCGTGGACGGAGGCTCTGGAAACACCATATATTTT. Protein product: CASVDGGSGNTIYF.